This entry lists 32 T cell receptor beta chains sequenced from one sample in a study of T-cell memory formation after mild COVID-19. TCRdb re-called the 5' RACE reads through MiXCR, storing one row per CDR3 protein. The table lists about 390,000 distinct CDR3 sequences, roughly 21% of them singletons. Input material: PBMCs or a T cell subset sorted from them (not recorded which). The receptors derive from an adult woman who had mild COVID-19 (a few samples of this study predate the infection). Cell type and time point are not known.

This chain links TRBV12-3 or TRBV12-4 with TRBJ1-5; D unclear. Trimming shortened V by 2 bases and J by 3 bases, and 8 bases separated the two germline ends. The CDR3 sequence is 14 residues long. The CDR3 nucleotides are TGTGCCAGCAGTTTACGGCAGATCAATCAGCCCCAGCATTTT. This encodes CASSLRQINQPQHF.

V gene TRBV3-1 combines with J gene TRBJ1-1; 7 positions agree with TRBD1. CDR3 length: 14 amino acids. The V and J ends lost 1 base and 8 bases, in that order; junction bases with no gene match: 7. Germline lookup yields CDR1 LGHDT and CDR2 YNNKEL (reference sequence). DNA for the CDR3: TGTGCCAGCAGCCAAGGCCGACAGGGTACCGAAGCTTTCTTT. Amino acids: CASSQGRQGTEAFF.

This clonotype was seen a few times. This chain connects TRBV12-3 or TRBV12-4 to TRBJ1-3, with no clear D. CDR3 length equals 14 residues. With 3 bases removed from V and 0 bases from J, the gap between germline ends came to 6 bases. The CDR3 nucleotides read TGTGCCAGCAGTTTCTGGAGCTCTGGAAACACCATATATTTT. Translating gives CASSFWSSGNTIYF.

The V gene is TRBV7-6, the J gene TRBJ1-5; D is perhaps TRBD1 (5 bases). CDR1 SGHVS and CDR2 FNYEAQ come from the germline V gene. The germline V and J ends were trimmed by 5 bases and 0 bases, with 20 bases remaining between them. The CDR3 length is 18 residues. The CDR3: CASSPSLGEPDSNQPQHF. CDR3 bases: TGTGCCAGCAGCCCGTCCTTAGGGGAACCAGATAGCAATCAGCCCCAGCATTTT.

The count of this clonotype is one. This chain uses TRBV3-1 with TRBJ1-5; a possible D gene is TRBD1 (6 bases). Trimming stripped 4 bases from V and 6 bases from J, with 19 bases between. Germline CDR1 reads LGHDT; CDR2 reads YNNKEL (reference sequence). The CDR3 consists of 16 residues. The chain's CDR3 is CASSPIGGARGQPQHF. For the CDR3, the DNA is TGTGCCAGCAGCCCGATAGGGGGGGCTAGGGGTCAGCCCCAGCATTTT. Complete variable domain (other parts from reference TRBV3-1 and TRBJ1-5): DTAVSQTPKYLVTQMGNDKSIKCEQNLGHDTMYWYKQDSKKFLKIMFSYNNKELIINETVPNRFSPKSPDKAHLNLHINSLELGDSAVYFCASSPIGGARGQPQHFGDGTRLSIL.

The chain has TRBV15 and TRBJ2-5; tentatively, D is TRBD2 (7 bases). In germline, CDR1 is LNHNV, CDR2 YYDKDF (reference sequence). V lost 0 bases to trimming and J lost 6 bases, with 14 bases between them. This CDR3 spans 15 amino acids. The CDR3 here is CATSRDIVGGQTQYF. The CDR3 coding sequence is TGTGCCACCAGCAGAGATATCGTGGGGGGGCAGACCCAGTACTTC.

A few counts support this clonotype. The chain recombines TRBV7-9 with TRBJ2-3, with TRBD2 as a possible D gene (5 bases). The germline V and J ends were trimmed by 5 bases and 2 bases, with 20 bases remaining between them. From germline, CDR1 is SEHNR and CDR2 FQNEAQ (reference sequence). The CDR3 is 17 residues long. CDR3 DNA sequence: TGTGCCAGCAGCCGCCCGTTAGACGGGATTTCCACAGATACGCAGTATTTT. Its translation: CASSRPLDGISTDTQYF.

Written as DNA, the CDR3 is TGCAGTGCTAGAGCGGGAGGGAACACTGCCTACGAGCAGTACTTC. Amino acid sequence: CSARAGGNTAYEQYF. This chain joins TRBV20-1 and TRBJ2-7; 8 nucleotides match TRBD2. The CDR3 extends over 15 amino acids. Germline V gene sequence: CDR1 DFQATT, CDR2 SNEGSKA (reference sequence). V shed 1 base, J shed 2 bases, and the junction held 7 bases outside the gene matches.

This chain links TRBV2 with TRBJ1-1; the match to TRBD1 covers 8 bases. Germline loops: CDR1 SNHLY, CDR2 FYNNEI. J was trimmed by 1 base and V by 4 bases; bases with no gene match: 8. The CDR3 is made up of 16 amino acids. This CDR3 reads CASSGDRGTGNTEAFF. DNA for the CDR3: TGTGCCAGCAGTGGTGACCGAGGGACAGGGAACACTGAAGCTTTCTTT.

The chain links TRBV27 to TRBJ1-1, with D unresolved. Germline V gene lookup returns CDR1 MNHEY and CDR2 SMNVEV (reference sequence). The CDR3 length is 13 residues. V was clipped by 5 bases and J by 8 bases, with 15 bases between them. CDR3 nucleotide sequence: TGTGCCAGCAGTCCAGGCGACACGGCCGAAGCTTTCTTT. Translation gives CASSPGDTAEAFF.

This CDR3 is CSVRAAGSNQPQHF. CDR3 DNA sequence: TGCAGCGTTAGGGCAGCGGGAAGCAATCAGCCCCAGCATTTT. The gene calls are TRBV29-1 and TRBJ1-5; D unresolved. Between the trimmed V and J ends, which lost 5 bases and 1 base, there was a span of 12 bases. CDR3 length equals 14 residues. Germline V gives CDR1 SQVTM, CDR2 ANQGSEA.

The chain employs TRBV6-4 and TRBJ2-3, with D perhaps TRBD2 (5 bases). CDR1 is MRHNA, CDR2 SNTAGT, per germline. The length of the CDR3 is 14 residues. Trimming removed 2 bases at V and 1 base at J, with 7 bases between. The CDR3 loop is CASSDEGGTDTQYF. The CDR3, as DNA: TGTGCCAGCAGTGACGAGGGCGGCACAGATACGCAGTATTTT.

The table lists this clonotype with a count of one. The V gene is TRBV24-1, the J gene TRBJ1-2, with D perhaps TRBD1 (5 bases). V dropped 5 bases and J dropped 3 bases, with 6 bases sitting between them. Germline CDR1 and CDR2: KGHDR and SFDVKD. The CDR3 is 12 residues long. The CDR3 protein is CATSARDYGYTF. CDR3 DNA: TGTGCCACCAGTGCCAGGGACTATGGCTACACCTTC.

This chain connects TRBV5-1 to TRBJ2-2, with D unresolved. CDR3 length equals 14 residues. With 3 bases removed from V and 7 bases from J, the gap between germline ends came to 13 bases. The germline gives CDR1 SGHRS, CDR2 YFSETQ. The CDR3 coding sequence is TGCGCCAGCAGCTCCAGGACGGACGTCGGGGAGCTGTTTTTT. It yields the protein CASSSRTDVGELFF.

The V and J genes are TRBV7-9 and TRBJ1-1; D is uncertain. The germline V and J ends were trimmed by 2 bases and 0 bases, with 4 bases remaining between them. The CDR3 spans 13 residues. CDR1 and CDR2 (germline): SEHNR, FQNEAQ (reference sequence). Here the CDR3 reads CASSLTMNTEAFF. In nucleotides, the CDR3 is TGTGCCAGCAGCTTAACCATGAACACTGAAGCTTTCTTT.

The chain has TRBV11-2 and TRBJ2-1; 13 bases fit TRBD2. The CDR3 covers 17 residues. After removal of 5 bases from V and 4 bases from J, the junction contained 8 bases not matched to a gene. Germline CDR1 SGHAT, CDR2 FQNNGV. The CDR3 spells CASSGRGLAGTYNEQFF. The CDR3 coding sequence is TGTGCCAGCAGCGGACGGGGACTAGCGGGGACGTACAATGAGCAGTTCTTC. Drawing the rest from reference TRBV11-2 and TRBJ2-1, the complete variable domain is EAGVAQSPRYKIIEKRQSVAFWCNPISGHATLYWYQQILGQGPKLLIQFQNNGVVDDSQLPKDRFSAERLKGVDSTLKIQPAKLEDSAVYLCASSGRGLAGTYNEQFFGPGTRLTVL.

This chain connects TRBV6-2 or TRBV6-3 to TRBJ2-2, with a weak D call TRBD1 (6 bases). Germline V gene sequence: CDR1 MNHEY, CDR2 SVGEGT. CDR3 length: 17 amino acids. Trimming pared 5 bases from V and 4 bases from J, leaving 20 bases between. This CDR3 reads CASSPVRGGAITGELFF. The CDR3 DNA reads TGTGCCAGCAGTCCCGTCCGTGGGGGCGCCATCACCGGGGAGCTGTTTTTT.

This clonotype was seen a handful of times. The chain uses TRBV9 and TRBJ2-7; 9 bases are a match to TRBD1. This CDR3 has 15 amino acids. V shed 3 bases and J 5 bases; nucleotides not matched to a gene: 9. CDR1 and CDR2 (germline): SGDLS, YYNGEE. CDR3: CASSGQGGDLDEQYF. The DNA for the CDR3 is TGTGCCAGCAGCGGACAGGGGGGGGACTTGGACGAGCAGTACTTC.

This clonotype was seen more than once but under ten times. The CDR3: CASSFLFTKTSGESYEQYF. The CDR3 DNA reads as TGCGCCAGCAGCTTCCTCTTTACTAAGACTAGCGGGGAATCCTACGAGCAGTACTTC. V gene TRBV5-1 combines with J gene TRBJ2-7, with 11 positions matching TRBD2. V trimming: 2 bases; J trimming: 1 base; junction bases outside the gene matches: 14. Germline-derived CDR1 and CDR2 are SGHRS and YFSETQ. The CDR3 covers 19 residues.

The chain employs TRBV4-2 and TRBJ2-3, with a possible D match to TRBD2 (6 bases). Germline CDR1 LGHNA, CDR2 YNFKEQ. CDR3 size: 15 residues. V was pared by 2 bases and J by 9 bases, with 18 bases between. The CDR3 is CASSQHAGTPDTQYF. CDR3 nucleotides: TGTGCCAGCAGCCAACACGCGGGGACCCCCGACACGCAGTATTTT.

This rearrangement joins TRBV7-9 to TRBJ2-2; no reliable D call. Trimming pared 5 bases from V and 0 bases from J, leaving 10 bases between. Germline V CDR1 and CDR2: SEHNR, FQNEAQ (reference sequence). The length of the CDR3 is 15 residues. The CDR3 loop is CASSPIQANTGELFF. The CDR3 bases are TGTGCCAGCAGCCCGATACAAGCGAACACCGGGGAGCTGTTTTTT.

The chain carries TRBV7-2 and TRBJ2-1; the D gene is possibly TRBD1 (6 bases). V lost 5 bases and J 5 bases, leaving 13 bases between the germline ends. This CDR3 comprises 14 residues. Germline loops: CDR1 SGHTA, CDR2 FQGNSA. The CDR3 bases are TGTGCCAGCAGCCCGGACAGAAGAAACAATGAGCAGTTCTTC. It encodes CASSPDRRNNEQFF. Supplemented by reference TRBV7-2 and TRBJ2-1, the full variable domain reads GAGVSQSPSNKVTEKGKDVELRCDPISGHTALYWYRQSLGQGLEFLIYFQGNSAPDKSGLPSDRFSAERTGGSVSTLTIQRTQQEDSAVYLCASSPDRRNNEQFFGPGTRLTVL.

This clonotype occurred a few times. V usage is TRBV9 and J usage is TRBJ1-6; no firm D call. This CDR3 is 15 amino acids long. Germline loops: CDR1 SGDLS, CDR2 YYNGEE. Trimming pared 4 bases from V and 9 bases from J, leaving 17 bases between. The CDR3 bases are TGTGCCAGCAGCCAGTCTGGTAAAAACGTTTCACCCCTCCACTTT. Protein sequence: CASSQSGKNVSPLHF.

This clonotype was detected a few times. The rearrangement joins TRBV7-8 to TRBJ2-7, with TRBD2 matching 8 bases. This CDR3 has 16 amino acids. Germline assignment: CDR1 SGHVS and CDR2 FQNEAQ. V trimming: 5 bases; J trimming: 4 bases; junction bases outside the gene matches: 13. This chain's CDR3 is CASSPAEGAGVYEQYF. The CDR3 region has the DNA TGTGCCAGCAGCCCCGCTGAGGGAGCGGGGGTATACGAGCAGTACTTC.

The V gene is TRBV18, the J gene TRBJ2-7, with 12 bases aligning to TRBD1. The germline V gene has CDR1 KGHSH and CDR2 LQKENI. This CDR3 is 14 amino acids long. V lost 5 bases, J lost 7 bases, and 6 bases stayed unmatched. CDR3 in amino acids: CASSSGQGAREQYF. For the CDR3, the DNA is TGTGCCAGCTCATCGGGACAGGGGGCGCGGGAGCAGTACTTC.

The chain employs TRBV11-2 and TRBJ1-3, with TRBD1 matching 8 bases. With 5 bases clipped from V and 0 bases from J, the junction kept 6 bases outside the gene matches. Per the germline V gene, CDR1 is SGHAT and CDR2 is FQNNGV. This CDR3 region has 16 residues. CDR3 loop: CASSPWTGSSGNTIYF. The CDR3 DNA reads TGTGCCAGCAGCCCCTGGACAGGGTCCTCTGGAAACACCATATATTTT.

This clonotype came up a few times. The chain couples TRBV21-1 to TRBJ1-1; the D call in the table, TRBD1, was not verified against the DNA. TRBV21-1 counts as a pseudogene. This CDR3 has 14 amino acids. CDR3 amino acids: CASPRGLGSTEAFF. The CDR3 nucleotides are TGTGCCAGCCCTCGGGGGCTAGGGAGCACTGAAGCTTTCTTT.

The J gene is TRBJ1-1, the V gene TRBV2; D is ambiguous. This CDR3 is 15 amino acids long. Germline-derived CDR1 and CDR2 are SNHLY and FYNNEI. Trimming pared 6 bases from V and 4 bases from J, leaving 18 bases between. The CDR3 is CASSEVPYVGTEAFF. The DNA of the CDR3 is TGTGCCAGCAGCGAGGTGCCCTATGTAGGCACTGAAGCTTTCTTT.

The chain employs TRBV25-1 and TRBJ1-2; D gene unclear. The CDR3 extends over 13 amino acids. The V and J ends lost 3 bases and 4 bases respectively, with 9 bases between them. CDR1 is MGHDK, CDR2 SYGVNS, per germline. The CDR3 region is CASSEQDLYGYTF. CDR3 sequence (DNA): TGTGCCAGCAGTGAGCAGGACCTCTATGGCTACACCTTC.

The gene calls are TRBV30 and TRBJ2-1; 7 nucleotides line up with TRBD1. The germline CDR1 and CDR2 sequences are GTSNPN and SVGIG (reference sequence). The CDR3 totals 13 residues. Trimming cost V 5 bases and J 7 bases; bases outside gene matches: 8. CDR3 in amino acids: CAWAQTGWNEQFF. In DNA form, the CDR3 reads TGTGCCTGGGCCCAGACAGGGTGGAATGAGCAGTTCTTC.

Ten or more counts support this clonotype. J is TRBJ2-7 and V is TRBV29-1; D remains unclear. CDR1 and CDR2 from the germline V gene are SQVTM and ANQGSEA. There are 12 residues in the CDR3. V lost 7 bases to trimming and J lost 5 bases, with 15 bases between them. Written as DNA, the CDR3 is TGCAGCGGCGTTTCCCTTCTTCACGAGCAGTACTTC. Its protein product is CSGVSLLHEQYF.

The CDR3 DNA follows: TGTGCCAGTAGTATCACCAACCTGAACACTGAAGCTTTCTTT. As protein: CASSITNLNTEAFF. This chain links TRBV19 with TRBJ1-1; no firm D call. This CDR3 is 14 amino acids long. CDR1 is LNHDA and CDR2 is SQIVND in the germline V gene (reference sequence). V shed 3 bases and J shed 0 bases, with 8 bases lying between them.